One T cell receptor beta chain is described in this entry. This record belongs to a study of cytomegalovirus exposure and HLA in healthy donors. A multiplex PCR was run with 60 Vbeta primers and 13 Jbeta primers. The protocol was immunoSEQ multiplex PCR, while the TCRdb copy is restricted to in-frame clones and leaves out a portion. Found here are approximately 160,000 clones, 65% to 85% of them singletons; the top ten hold around 3%. V shed 2 bases and J 2 bases; nucleotides not matched to a gene: 3. The CDR3 is 15 residues long. Germline CDR1 SGHTA, CDR2 FQGTGA. V is TRBV7-3 and J is TRBJ2-1; 7 nucleotides align to TRBD2. Sample: PBMCs. This receptor was identified in a woman aged 50 to 60 in good health and CMV-seropositive. The CDR3 sequence: CASSLYGRAYNEQFF. The CDR3 region has the DNA TGTGCCAGCAGCTTATATGGGAGGGCCTACAATGAGCAGTTCTTC.